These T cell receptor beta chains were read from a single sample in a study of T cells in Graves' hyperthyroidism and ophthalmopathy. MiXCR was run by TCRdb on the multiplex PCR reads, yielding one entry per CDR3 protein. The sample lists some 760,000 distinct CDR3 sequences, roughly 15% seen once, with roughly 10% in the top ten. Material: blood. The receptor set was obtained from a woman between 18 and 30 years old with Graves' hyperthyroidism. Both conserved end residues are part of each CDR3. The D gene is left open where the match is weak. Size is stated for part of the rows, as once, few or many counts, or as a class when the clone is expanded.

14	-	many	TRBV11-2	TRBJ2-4	CASSPIQTDPIQYF	TGTGCCAGCAGCCCCATACAGACAGACCCTATTCAGTACTTC
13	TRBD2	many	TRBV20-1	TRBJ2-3	CSARTSATDTQYF	TGCAGTGCTAGAACTAGCGCCACAGATACGCAGTATTTT
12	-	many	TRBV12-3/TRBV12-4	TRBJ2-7	CASSSSTEEQYF	TGTGCCAGCAGTTCCTCGACGGAAGAGCAGTACTTC
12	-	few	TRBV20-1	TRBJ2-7	CSARRPGYEQYF	TGCAGTGCTAGAAGGCCGGGCTACGAGCAGTACTTC
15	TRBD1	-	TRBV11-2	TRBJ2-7	CASSPGTATSYEQYF	TGTGCCAGCAGCCCCGGGACAGCCACCTCATACGAGCAGTACTTC
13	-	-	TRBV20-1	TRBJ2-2	CSAQNSGVGELFF	TGCAGTGCTCAGAACTCTGGAGTCGGGGAGCTGTTTTTT
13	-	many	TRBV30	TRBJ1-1	CAWSVQDETEAFF	TGTGCCTGGAGTGTACAGGATGAGACTGAAGCTTTCTTT
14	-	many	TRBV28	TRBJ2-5	CASSLPGIQETQYF	TGTGCCAGCAGTTTACCCGGGATCCAAGAGACCCAGTACTTC
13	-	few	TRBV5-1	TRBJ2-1	CASSLAGSKSTFF	TGCGCCAGCAGCTTGGCCGGATCCAAAAGCACGTTCTTC
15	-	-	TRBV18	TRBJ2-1	CASSLGPSSYDEQFF	TGTGCCAGCTCACTGGGACCTAGCTCCTACGATGAGCAGTTCTTC
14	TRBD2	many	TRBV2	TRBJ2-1	CASSESGRGNEQFF	TGTGCCAGCAGTGAGAGCGGGAGAGGCAATGAGCAGTTCTTC
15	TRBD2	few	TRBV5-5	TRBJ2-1	CASSSGLAQYNEQFF	TGTGCCAGCAGCTCGGGACTAGCGCAGTACAATGAGCAGTTCTTC
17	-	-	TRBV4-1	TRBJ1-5	CASSQLITPLGNQPQHF	TGCGCCAGCAGCCAACTCATCACACCCCTTGGTAATCAGCCCCAGCATTTT
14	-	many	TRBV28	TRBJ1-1	CASTGRAGNTEAFF	TGTGCCAGCACTGGGCGGGCAGGGAACACTGAAGCTTTCTTT
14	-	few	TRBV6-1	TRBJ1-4	CASSPRRTNEKLFF	TGTGCCAGCAGTCCCAGGCGTACTAATGAAAAACTGTTCTTT
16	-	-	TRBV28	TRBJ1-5	CASSLGSGGTAQPQHF	TGTGCCAGCAGTTTGGGGTCGGGGGGCACAGCGCAGCCCCAGCATTTT